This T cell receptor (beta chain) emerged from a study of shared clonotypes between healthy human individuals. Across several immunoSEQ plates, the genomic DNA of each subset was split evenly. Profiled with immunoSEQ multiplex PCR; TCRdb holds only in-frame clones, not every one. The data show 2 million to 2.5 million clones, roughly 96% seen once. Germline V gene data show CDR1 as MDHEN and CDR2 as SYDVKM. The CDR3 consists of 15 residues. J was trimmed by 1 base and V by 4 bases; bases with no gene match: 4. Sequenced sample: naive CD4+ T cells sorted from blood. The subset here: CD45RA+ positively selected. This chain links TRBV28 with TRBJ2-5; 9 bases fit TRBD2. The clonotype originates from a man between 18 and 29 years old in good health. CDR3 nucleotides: TGTGCCAGCAGTTCTAGCGGGGACCCCCAAGAGACCCAGTACTTC. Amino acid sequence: CASSSSGDPQETQYF.